These T cell receptor beta chains were read from a single sample in a study of OX40 agonist ivuxolimab in advanced cancers. Sequencing was performed with immunoSEQ multiplex PCR; in TCRdb, only in-frame clones are kept and a portion is missing. The table includes roughly 60,000 clones, about 91% detected once. Specimen: CD4+ or CD8+ T cells sorted from blood, collected in a trial of the OX40 agonist ivuxolimab. The receptors shown here come from an adult with an advanced solid tumor such as melanoma, head and neck, liver or kidney cancer. The CDR3 runs from the conserved cysteine through the conserved F or W. D genes are given only for firm matches. Some rows mark clone size as missing; the rest say once, few, many or name a class of expanded clone.

v_gene,abundance,j_gene,d_gene,CDR3aa,CDR3nt
TRBV4-2,NA,TRBJ2-5,TRBD2,CASSLAGAQETQYF,TGTGCCAGCAGCCTAGCGGGAGCCCAAGAGACCCAGTACTTC
TRBV7-8,NA,TRBJ2-2,TRBD2,CASSFTPTGGMGPGELFF,TGTGCCAGCAGCTTTACCCCCACGGGGGGGATGGGGCCCGGGGAGCTGTTTTTT
TRBV19,NA,TRBJ2-3,TRBD2,CASSTASGTSTDTQYF,TGTGCCAGTAGTACCGCTAGCGGGACTAGCACAGATACGCAGTATTTT
TRBV5-5,once,TRBJ2-2,TRBD2,CASSPTGTSGTGELFF,TGTGCCAGCAGCCCAACCGGGACTAGCGGTACCGGGGAGCTGTTTTTT
TRBV6-5,NA,TRBJ2-1,NA,CASSDSMSYNEQFF,TGTGCCAGCAGCGACTCTATGTCATACAATGAGCAGTTCTTC
TRBV27,NA,TRBJ2-3,TRBD2,CASSLSPGLAGPDTQYF,TGTGCCAGCAGTTTATCTCCGGGACTAGCGGGACCGGATACGCAGTATTTT
TRBV4-3,NA,TRBJ2-1,TRBD1,CASSQMTGGLYNEQFF,TGCGCCAGCAGCCAAATGACAGGGGGCCTCTACAATGAGCAGTTCTTC
TRBV7-9,NA,TRBJ2-5,TRBD2,CASSPGLAGETQYF,TGTGCCAGCAGCCCGGGACTAGCGGGAGAGACCCAGTACTTC
TRBV11-3,NA,TRBJ2-1,NA,CASSLGGGSYNEQFF,TGTGCCAGCAGCTTAGGGGGTGGCTCCTACAATGAGCAGTTCTTC
TRBV29-1,NA,TRBJ1-2,NA,CSVGSMGYGYTF,TGCAGCGTTGGAAGTATGGGATATGGCTACACCTTC
TRBV18,NA,TRBJ1-4,NA,CASSLGVSANEKLFF,TGTGCCAGCTCACTTGGGGTGTCAGCTAATGAAAAACTGTTTTTT
TRBV4-2,NA,TRBJ1-3,NA,CASSRLTGSSPGNTIYF,TGTGCCAGCAGCCGACTTACAGGGAGCTCGCCTGGAAACACCATATATTTT
TRBV9,NA,TRBJ1-1,TRBD1,CASSVGFGTGGGTEAFF,TGTGCCAGCAGCGTAGGGTTCGGGACAGGGGGAGGTACTGAAGCTTTCTTT
TRBV9,NA,TRBJ2-3,NA,CASSRQATVPDTQYF,TGTGCCAGCAGCCGACAGGCAACGGTCCCAGATACGCAGTATTTT
TRBV6-5,NA,TRBJ2-5,TRBD2,CASSLRAGFGETQYF,TGTGCCAGCAGTTTGCGAGCGGGGTTCGGAGAGACCCAGTACTTC
TRBV6-5,NA,TRBJ2-7,NA,CASSYARQLGPYEQYF,TGTGCCAGCAGTTACGCCCGACAGTTAGGACCCTACGAGCAGTACTTC
TRBV7-9,NA,TRBJ2-1,TRBD2,CASSPSFSGSLDEQFF,TGTGCCAGCAGCCCCTCCTTTAGCGGGAGTCTCGATGAGCAGTTCTTC
TRBV15,NA,TRBJ1-5,NA,CATSRDRASNQPQHF,TGTGCCACCAGCAGAGATCGCGCTAGCAATCAGCCCCAGCATTTT
TRBV28,NA,TRBJ1-1,TRBD1,CASRADRGNTEAFF,TGTGCCAGCAGAGCGGACAGGGGGAACACTGAAGCTTTCTTT
TRBV19,NA,TRBJ2-1,TRBD1,CASSSTGTGGHEQFF,TGTGCCAGTAGTTCTACCGGGACAGGGGGTCATGAGCAGTTCTTC
TRBV25-1,once,TRBJ1-3,TRBD1,CASSHGQGRNTIYF,TGTGCCAGCAGTCACGGACAGGGGCGAAACACCATATATTTT
TRBV18,NA,TRBJ2-6,TRBD1,CASSQTGSGANVLTF,TGTGCCAGCTCACAGACAGGGTCCGGGGCCAACGTCCTGACTTTC
TRBV6-5,NA,TRBJ1-2,NA,CASRSTGLNYGYTF,TGTGCCAGCAGATCTACTGGGCTAAACTATGGCTACACCTTC
TRBV6-1,NA,TRBJ1-5,TRBD1,CASSDGTGGVLAYQPQHF,TGTGCCAGCAGTGACGGGACAGGGGGCGTTTTAGCTTATCAGCCCCAGCATTTT
TRBV15,few,TRBJ2-1,TRBD2,CATTGGGSRNEQFF,TGTGCCACCACGGGGGGAGGTTCGCGGAATGAGCAGTTCTTC
TRBV4-1,NA,TRBJ2-7,NA,CASSRIGGTASSYEQYF,TGCGCCAGCAGCCGGATCGGAGGGACAGCAAGCTCCTACGAGCAGTACTTC
TRBV19,NA,TRBJ2-3,TRBD2,CASSMKGGRVVTDTQYF,TGTGCCAGTAGTATGAAAGGTGGGAGGGTGGTGACAGATACGCAGTATTTT
TRBV5-5,NA,TRBJ2-3,TRBD2,CASSLVVSGSDTQYF,TGTGCCAGCAGCTTGGTAGTTAGCGGGAGTGATACGCAGTATTTT